The present T cell receptor beta chain was sequenced within a study of blood T cells in healthy people across ages. Points from the study as a whole: The study regarded diversity estimates from one million T cells as underestimates.

This clonotype was seen a handful of times. What it binds is not known. A second PCR of roughly 7 to 11 cycles used a sample-barcoded 5' primer and a J-beta primer mix. A 12-random-nucleotide template-switch adaptor tagged each cDNA molecule. Sequencing of every sample gave 3 million or more CDR3-containing paired-end reads. TCRdb used MiXCR to reprocess the 5' RACE reads, holding one entry per CDR3 protein. The sample includes 780,000 or so distinct CDR3 sequences, more than 50% seen only once; the top ten take more than 25%. Germline loops: CDR1 SGHTA, CDR2 FQGNSA. The CDR3 has 11 amino acids. Trimming left V 5 bases short and J 8 bases short, with 9 bases between.

The source is a man aged 40-49 years in good health. Specimen: blood. This sequence joins TRBV7-2 and TRBJ2-5; possible D gene TRBD2, 6 bases. The DNA of the CDR3 is TGTGCCAGCAGCACGGGGGTAACCCAGTACTTC. It codes for CASSTGVTQYF.